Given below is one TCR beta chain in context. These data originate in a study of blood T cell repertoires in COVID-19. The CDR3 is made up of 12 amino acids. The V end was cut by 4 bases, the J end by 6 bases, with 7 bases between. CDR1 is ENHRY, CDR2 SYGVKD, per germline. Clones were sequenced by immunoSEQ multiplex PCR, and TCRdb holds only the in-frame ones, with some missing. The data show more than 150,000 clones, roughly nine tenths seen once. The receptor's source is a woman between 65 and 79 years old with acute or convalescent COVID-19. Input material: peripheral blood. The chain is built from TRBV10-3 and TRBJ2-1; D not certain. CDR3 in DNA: TGTGCCATCAGTGCCTCCAGCAATGAGCAGTTCTTC. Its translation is CAISASSNEQFF.